These 29 T cell receptor beta chains came from one sample sequenced in a study of blood T cells in healthy people across ages. Sample-barcoded 5' priming and a J-beta primer mix drove a second PCR of roughly 6 to 12 cycles. TCRdb passed the 5' RACE reads through MiXCR, listing each CDR3 protein once. The table has hundreds of thousands of distinct CDR3 sequences, 58% seen once. The source material was blood. The receptors shown here come from a man aged 30 to 39 in good health.

This chain uses TRBV20-1 with TRBJ2-7, with 7 bases that match TRBD2. Per germline, CDR1 DFQATT and CDR2 SNEGSKA (reference sequence). This CDR3 has 14 residues. Trimming cost V 2 bases and J 6 bases; bases outside gene matches: 10. The CDR3 nucleotides read TGCAGTGCTAGATCTGGCCGGGAGGCGACCGAGCAGTACTTC. Its protein product is CSARSGREATEQYF.

CDR3 DNA: TGCGCCAGCAGTGAGTCATATCAGCCCCAGCATTTT. It encodes CASSESYQPQHF. The chain employs TRBV10-1 and TRBJ1-5; D not certain. CDR3 length: 12 residues. Germline V gene sequence: CDR1 WNHNN, CDR2 SYGVQD (reference sequence). With 0 bases removed from V and 5 bases from J, the gap between germline ends came to 2 bases.

The chain combines TRBV5-8 with TRBJ2-7; tentative D call: TRBD1 (5 bases). Germline V gene sequence: CDR1 SGHTS, CDR2 YDEGEE. The CDR3 covers 14 residues. Trimming stripped 4 bases from V and 3 bases from J, with 14 bases between. The CDR3 spells CASSRNRRNYEQYF. DNA of the CDR3: TGTGCCAGCAGCCGTAACAGGAGAAACTACGAGCAGTACTTC.

CDR3 sequence: CSVEDGTGVNVLTF. CDR3 DNA: TGCAGCGTTGAAGACGGAACAGGGGTTAACGTCCTGACTTTC. The chain employs TRBV29-1 and TRBJ2-6, with 7 bases fitting TRBD1. The length of the CDR3 is 14 residues. Germline values: CDR1 SQVTM, CDR2 ANQGSEA. V shed 0 bases, J shed 10 bases, and the junction held 6 bases outside the gene matches.

This clonotype has only a few counts. This chain connects TRBV4-3 to TRBJ2-7; D is undetermined. The CDR3 is 16 amino acids. Trimming removed 2 bases from V and 0 bases from J, with 14 bases in between. From germline, CDR1 is LGHNA and CDR2 YSLEER. The CDR3 region is CASSQYLTLPSYEQYF. The CDR3 bases are TGCGCCAGCAGCCAATATTTGACTCTTCCCTCCTACGAGCAGTACTTC.

There are a few counts of this clonotype. CDR3 residues: CASSPARLALNEQFF. CDR3 sequence (DNA): TGTGCCAGCAGCCCCGCAAGACTAGCGCTCAATGAGCAGTTCTTC. The J gene is TRBJ2-1, the V gene TRBV11-2; 8 nucleotides align to TRBD2. The CDR3 runs to 15 residues. V was clipped by 5 bases and J by 6 bases; unmatched bases: 9. Germline values: CDR1 SGHAT, CDR2 FQNNGV.

V gene TRBV7-2 combines with J gene TRBJ2-1; possible D gene TRBD2, 6 bases. The germline gives CDR1 SGHTA, CDR2 FQGNSA. The V end lost 8 bases, the J end lost 0 bases, and 11 bases lay between the germline ends. The CDR3 is made up of 14 amino acids. For the CDR3, the DNA is TGTGCCAGCCCAACCGGGAGCTCCTACAATGAGCAGTTCTTC. As protein: CASPTGSSYNEQFF. The variable domain in full, completed from reference TRBV7-2 and TRBJ2-1, reads GAGVSQSPSNKVTEKGKDVELRCDPISGHTALYWYRQSLGQGLEFLIYFQGNSAPDKSGLPSDRFSAERTGGSVSTLTIQRTQQEDSAVYLCASPTGSSYNEQFFGPGTRLTVL.

Details on this clonotype: A clone one base away is much larger, so this may be a read error. The J gene is TRBJ1-2, the V gene TRBV6-5, with 8 bases matching TRBD1. The CDR3 loop spans 18 amino acids. The germline V gene encodes CDR1 MNHEY and CDR2 SVGAGI. Here the CDR3 reads CANSYFSGTGSDGSGYTF. The CDR3 DNA reads as TGTGCCAACAGTTATTTTTCCGGGACAGGATCGGATGGAAGTGGCTACACCTTC.

The chain is built from TRBV20-1 and TRBJ2-3; maybe TRBD1 (6 bases). CDR1 and CDR2 (germline): DFQATT, SNEGSKA (reference sequence). V lost 1 base, J lost 0 bases, and 8 bases lay in between. The CDR3 loop spans 14 amino acids. The CDR3 bases are TGCAGTGCTAGAGTGGACAGAAGCACAGATACGCAGTATTTT. Translating gives CSARVDRSTDTQYF.

The chain joins TRBV12-3 or TRBV12-4 to TRBJ1-2; 7 bases match TRBD1. V lost 10 bases and J lost 3; bases outside the gene matches: 20. This CDR3 has 17 residues. CDR3 nucleotide sequence: TGTGCCAACAGCCAAGACGGGGCGGGCAGGGGGTACTATGGCTACACCTTC. This encodes CANSQDGAGRGYYGYTF.

The J gene is TRBJ2-5, the V gene TRBV7-9; 11 positions agree with TRBD2. The CDR3 runs 18 residues. V gave up 5 bases and J gave up 3 bases; unmatched junction bases: 14. The germline V gene encodes CDR1 SEHNR and CDR2 FQNEAQ (reference sequence). The CDR3, as DNA: TGTGCCAGCAGCCCGCCCTTGCCGACTAGCGGGGCTAAAGAGACCCAGTACTTC. It codes for CASSPPLPTSGAKETQYF.

The V gene is TRBV7-9, the J gene TRBJ2-3, with 10 positions matching TRBD1. Germline V lookup: CDR1 SEHNR, CDR2 FQNEAQ (reference sequence). J lost 3 bases, V lost 2 bases, and 8 bases had no gene match. This CDR3 contains 17 residues. DNA of the CDR3: TGTGCCAGCAGCTTATCTCGCGGGACAGGGGATACAGATACGCAGTATTTT. Its translation is CASSLSRGTGDTDTQYF.

This sequence joins TRBV25-1 and TRBJ1-1, with a weak D call TRBD1 (5 bases). The V gene's germline CDR1 is MGHDK and CDR2 SYGVNS. The CDR3 extends over 11 amino acids. Trimming took off 6 bases at V and 8 bases at J, with 10 bases between the two ends. The CDR3 DNA reads as TGTGCCAGCAGGTGGGGGAGAGAAGCTTTCTTT. Its translation: CASRWGREAFF.

The chain links TRBV3-1 to TRBJ1-2; unclear D gene. The germline V and J ends were trimmed by 0 bases and 3 bases, with 11 bases remaining between them. Germline V gives CDR1 LGHDT, CDR2 YNNKEL (reference sequence). This CDR3 contains 15 residues. CDR3 in amino acids: CASSQDLNLYYGYTF. Written as DNA, the CDR3 is TGTGCCAGCAGCCAAGATCTGAACTTATACTATGGCTACACCTTC.

The genes are TRBV5-1 and TRBJ1-1; a possible D gene is TRBD1 (5 bases). The CDR3 spans 15 residues. Trimming pared 4 bases from V and 1 base from J, leaving 14 bases between. Germline loops: CDR1 SGHRS, CDR2 YFSETQ. Written as DNA, the CDR3 is TGCGCCAGCAGCCCGGGGACTTCCAAGAACACTGAAGCTTTCTTT. Translated: CASSPGTSKNTEAFF.

V and J are TRBV15 and TRBJ1-2; possibly TRBD1 for D (5 bases). CDR1 LNHNV and CDR2 YYDKDF come from the germline V gene (reference sequence). The ends were cut back, 0 bases at V and 7 bases at J, with 12 bases in the middle. The CDR3 contains 14 residues. The CDR3 nucleotides are TGTGCCACCAGCAGAGAGGGGACTCCTGTTGGCTACACCTTC. Translating it yields CATSREGTPVGYTF.

With regard to this clonotype: Since a much larger clone is just one base distant, this may be a read error. This chain joins TRBV11-2 and TRBJ1-2; no firm D call. The CDR3 extends over 13 amino acids. Germline V gene sequence: CDR1 SGHAT, CDR2 FQNNGV. Here the CDR3 reads CASSLGSGYGHTF. Here the CDR3 DNA reads TGTGCCAGCAGCTTGGGAAGCGGCTATGGCCACACCTTC.

The chain uses TRBV5-1 and TRBJ2-5; the D gene is possibly TRBD1 (5 bases). The J call may be faulty, since TRBJ2-7 better matches the DNA end. From germline, CDR1 is SGHRS and CDR2 YFSETQ. CDR3 length: 16 amino acids. The CDR3 reads CASSLGRTGTAYEQYF. The DNA of the CDR3 is TGCGCCAGCAGCCTGGGGCGTACGGGCACTGCATACGAGCAGTACTTC.

The rearrangement uses TRBV4-2 and TRBJ1-2; no clear D gene. Trimming stripped 1 base from V and 0 bases from J, with 15 bases between. Germline loops: CDR1 LGHNA, CDR2 YNFKEQ. The CDR3 consists of 17 residues. The CDR3 DNA reads TGTGCCAGCAGCCAAGTTACCGGACTTTTAGCTAACTATGGCTACACCTTC. Protein sequence: CASSQVTGLLANYGYTF.

J is TRBJ1-1 and V is TRBV29-1; a possible D gene is TRBD1 (5 bases). CDR3 length: 12 amino acids. Trimming pared 7 bases from V and 3 bases from J, leaving 12 bases between. Germline V gene data show CDR1 as SQVTM and CDR2 as ANQGSEA. CDR3 nucleotide sequence: TGCAGCGGGTACAGGCAGGACACTGAAGCTTTCTTT. Translated: CSGYRQDTEAFF.

The genes are TRBV12-3 or TRBV12-4 and TRBJ1-2; a possible D gene is TRBD1 (5 bases). The CDR3 consists of 14 residues. V lost 2 bases and J lost 5, with 12 bases in between. The CDR3 here is CASSLSSRGYGYTF. The CDR3 coding sequence is TGTGCCAGCAGTTTATCGTCGCGGGGGTATGGCTACACCTTC.

J is TRBJ2-2 and V is TRBV5-1, with 8 nucleotides matching TRBD2. The CDR3 totals 14 residues. V shed 3 bases and J 5 bases; nucleotides not matched to a gene: 3. Germline CDR1 reads SGHRS; CDR2 reads YFSETQ. The CDR3, as DNA: TGCGCCAGCAGCTCGTCGGGGGGGACCGGGGAGCTGTTTTTT. Protein: CASSSSGGTGELFF.

This clonotype was picked up a small number of times. The chain employs TRBV28 and TRBJ2-1; the match to TRBD2 covers 10 bases. V shed 5 bases and J 7 bases; nucleotides not matched to a gene: 8. CDR3 size: 15 residues. CDR1 MDHEN and CDR2 SYDVKM come from the germline V gene. The CDR3 here is CASSGQGLARNEQFF. In nucleotides, the CDR3 is TGTGCCAGCAGTGGGCAGGGACTAGCGAGGAATGAGCAGTTCTTC.

This clonotype has a single count. This sequence joins TRBV9 and TRBJ1-1, with 7 bases matching TRBD1. Losses at the gene ends were 4 bases for V and 1 base for J; bases not matched to a gene: 7. Germline-derived CDR1 and CDR2 are SGDLS and YYNGEE. The CDR3 spans 15 residues. For the CDR3, the DNA is TGTGCCAGCAGCCGTCAGGGGGGAAAGAACACTGAAGCTTTCTTT. Protein product: CASSRQGGKNTEAFF.

The CDR3 region has the DNA TGTGCCACCAGTGAGCAGGGGTCCGGGGAGCTGTTTTTT. It yields the protein CATSEQGSGELFF. This rearrangement joins TRBV24-1 to TRBJ2-2, with D possibly TRBD1 on 6 matching bases. From germline, CDR1 is KGHDR and CDR2 SFDVKD. Trimming cost V 4 bases and J 6 bases, with 8 bases left between them. CDR3 length: 13 amino acids.

The rearrangement joins TRBV2 to TRBJ2-7; 9 nucleotides align to TRBD1. Trimming took 7 bases from V and 3 from J; bases not matched to a gene: 4. The CDR3 totals 13 residues. Per the germline V gene, CDR1 is SNHLY and CDR2 is FYNNEI. As DNA, the CDR3 is TGTGCCAGCATAAGGGACAGGGACTACGAGCAGTACTTC. Encoded protein: CASIRDRDYEQYF.

The chain is built from TRBV7-9 and TRBJ2-1; 7 bases agree with TRBD2. The germline gives CDR1 SEHNR, CDR2 FQNEAQ (reference sequence). The CDR3 extends over 15 amino acids. The V segment lost 5 bases and the J segment 6 bases; nucleotides outside the gene matches: 10. In DNA form, the CDR3 reads TGTGCCAGCAGCCTAGGAGCGGGATTGGTCAATGAGCAGTTCTTC. Translating it yields CASSLGAGLVNEQFF.

The chain couples TRBV7-9 to TRBJ2-6, with unresolved D. This CDR3 is 16 amino acids long. Germline-derived CDR1 and CDR2 are SEHNR and FQNEAQ (reference sequence). V lost 5 bases and J 0 bases, leaving 11 bases between the germline ends. CDR3 amino acids: CASSPRSSSGANVLTF. CDR3 in DNA: TGTGCCAGCAGCCCGCGTAGTTCCTCTGGGGCCAACGTCCTGACTTTC.

The gene calls are TRBV6-2 or TRBV6-3 and TRBJ1-1; D unclear. CDR3 size: 14 residues. Trimming pared 8 bases from V and 4 bases from J, leaving 17 bases between. CDR1 is MNHEY and CDR2 is SVGEGT in the germline V gene. The DNA for the CDR3 is TGTGCCAGCGTTCTGACCCCCCTGCGCACTGAAGCTTTCTTT. Protein: CASVLTPLRTEAFF.